One sample yielded the 5 T cell receptor beta chains listed below, sequenced in a study of CD8 T cells in Susac syndrome. Random-hexamer reverse transcription was applied to roughly 0.5 to 1 ug RNA. Each CDR3 protein gets one entry after TCRdb re-called the immunoSEQ multiplex PCR reads with MiXCR. The sample has 200,000 to 300,000 distinct CDR3 sequences, roughly 93% seen once. The specimen sequenced was CD4+ T cells from PBMCs. These receptors were obtained from a human donor with multiple sclerosis.

The chain joins TRBV5-1 to TRBJ1-2; 8 bases fit TRBD1. Germline loops: CDR1 SGHRS, CDR2 YFSETQ. The CDR3 spans 14 residues. Trimming removed 4 bases from V and 8 bases from J; junction bases left unmatched: 10. This chain's CDR3 is CASSREPGTGGYTF. The CDR3 DNA reads as TGCGCCAGCAGCAGGGAACCCGGGACAGGAGGCTACACCTTC. Combining the CDR3 with reference TRBV5-1 and TRBJ1-2 gives the whole variable domain KAGVTQTPRYLIKTRGQQVTLSCSPISGHRSVSWYQQTPGQGLQFLFEYFSETQRNKGNFPGRFSGRQFSNSRSEMNVSTLELGDSALYLCASSREPGTGGYTFGSGTRLTVV.

This sequence joins TRBV20-1 and TRBJ2-1; a possible D gene is TRBD2 (5 bases). There are 13 residues in the CDR3. Germline V gives CDR1 DFQATT, CDR2 SNEGSKA (reference sequence). Trimming pared 7 bases from V and 1 base from J, leaving 11 bases between. The CDR3 protein is CSGTRVSYNEQFF. The DNA of the CDR3 is TGCAGTGGGACTCGGGTATCCTACAATGAGCAGTTCTTC.

A few counts support this clonotype. The chain couples TRBV7-2 to TRBJ1-1, with D unclear. This CDR3 has 13 residues. Germline V gene lookup returns CDR1 SGHTA and CDR2 FQGNSA. Trimming took off 7 bases at V and 0 bases at J, with 9 bases between the two ends. The CDR3 bases are TGTGCCAGCAATGGGTGGGTGAACACTGAAGCTTTCTTT. Amino acids: CASNGWVNTEAFF.

The V gene is TRBV5-1, the J gene TRBJ2-7; no firm D call. This CDR3 is built from 15 residues. V dropped 0 bases and J dropped 2 bases, with 12 bases sitting between them. Per the germline V gene, CDR1 is SGHRS and CDR2 is YFSETQ. CDR3 loop: CASSLAGNPPYEQYF. The CDR3 DNA is TGCGCCAGCAGCTTGGCCGGCAACCCCCCCTACGAGCAGTACTTC.

CDR3 DNA sequence: TGTGCCTGGAGCCCCTCGGATACGCAGTATTTT. Encoded protein: CAWSPSDTQYF. The V call is TRBV30, the J call TRBJ2-3; the D is unclear. V was trimmed by 3 bases and J by 6 bases, leaving 7 bases between them. Germline loops: CDR1 GTSNPN, CDR2 SVGIG (reference sequence). CDR3 length: 11 amino acids.